One and the same sample provided the 8 T cell receptor beta chains below, sequenced in a study of STAT5B mutations in CD4+ large granular lymphocyte leukemia. This table comes from immunoSEQ multiplex PCR, and its TCRdb copy is limited to in-frame clones, with some not included. The profile shows under 30,000 clones, 70% to 75% of them singletons. The sample taken for sequencing was CD4+ T cells from blood buffy coats. These receptor sequences come from a human donor in good health.

This clone was observed a single time. The chain has TRBV18 and TRBJ2-3; a possible D gene is TRBD2 (5 bases). Germline V gene lookup returns CDR1 KGHSH and CDR2 LQKENI. CDR3 length: 13 amino acids. The germline V and J ends were trimmed by 3 bases and 5 bases, with 9 bases remaining between them. Here the CDR3 reads CASSPIAGDTQYF. In DNA, the CDR3 is TGTGCCAGCTCACCGATTGCGGGAGATACGCAGTATTTT.

The CDR3 protein is CAISEGLAGASEQFF. The CDR3 DNA follows: TGTGCCATCAGTGAGGGACTAGCGGGAGCTAGTGAGCAGTTCTTC. V usage is TRBV10-3 and J usage is TRBJ2-1, with 13 bases identical to TRBD2. In germline, CDR1 is ENHRY, CDR2 SYGVKD. V lost 2 bases, J lost 9 bases, and 4 bases stayed unmatched. This CDR3 is built from 15 residues.

The rearrangement links TRBV7-2 to TRBJ1-2; tentatively, D is TRBD1 (6 bases). This CDR3 has 13 residues. With 5 bases removed from V and 2 bases from J, the gap between germline ends came to 9 bases. CDR1 is SGHTA, CDR2 FQGNSA, per germline. The chain's CDR3 is CASSIDRNYGYTF. The CDR3 bases are TGTGCCAGCAGCATCGACAGGAACTATGGCTACACCTTC.

The chain combines TRBV7-6 with TRBJ2-1, with 15 bases fitting TRBD2. Germline values: CDR1 SGHVS, CDR2 FNYEAQ. J gave up 0 bases and V 2 bases, and 5 bases lay outside the gene matches. CDR3 length equals 19 residues. DNA of the CDR3: TGTGCCAGCAGCTTAAGGACTAGCGGGAGGGTCAGCTCCTACAATGAGCAGTTCTTC. Protein: CASSLRTSGRVSSYNEQFF.

The CDR3 nucleotides read TGTGCCAGCAGCTTATCCAGCGGGAGGGCCACAGATACGCAGTATTTT. Translating gives CASSLSSGRATDTQYF. The V gene is TRBV11-2, the J gene TRBJ2-3, with 10 bases that match TRBD2. Germline lookup yields CDR1 SGHAT and CDR2 FQNNGV. This CDR3 is 16 amino acids long. V was clipped by 2 bases and J by 2 bases; unmatched bases: 4.

V is TRBV6-1 and J is TRBJ1-3; D not resolved. The V and J ends lost 8 bases and 4 bases respectively, with 6 bases between them. Germline lookup yields CDR1 MNHNS and CDR2 SASEGT. The CDR3 is 11 residues long. As DNA, the CDR3 is TGTGCCAGCGACATAGGAAACACCATATATTTT. It is translated as CASDIGNTIYF.

The V gene is TRBV7-2, the J gene TRBJ2-5; D is ambiguous. Trimming cost V 5 bases and J 5 bases, with 18 bases left between them. The CDR3 covers 15 residues. CDR1 and CDR2 (germline): SGHTA, FQGNSA. As DNA, the CDR3 is TGTGCCAGCAGCCCCCGAGTCGGGCCAACGGAGACCCAGTACTTC. It yields the protein CASSPRVGPTETQYF.

The gene calls are TRBV19 and TRBJ1-1; TRBD1 agrees at 10 bases. V lost 5 bases and J lost 10; bases outside the gene matches: 16. The CDR3 spans 16 residues. Germline CDR1 reads LNHDA; CDR2 reads SQIVND (reference sequence). CDR3 loop: CASSSPSRTGGSGAFF. The CDR3, as DNA: TGTGCCAGTAGTTCCCCTTCTCGGACAGGGGGATCTGGAGCTTTCTTT.